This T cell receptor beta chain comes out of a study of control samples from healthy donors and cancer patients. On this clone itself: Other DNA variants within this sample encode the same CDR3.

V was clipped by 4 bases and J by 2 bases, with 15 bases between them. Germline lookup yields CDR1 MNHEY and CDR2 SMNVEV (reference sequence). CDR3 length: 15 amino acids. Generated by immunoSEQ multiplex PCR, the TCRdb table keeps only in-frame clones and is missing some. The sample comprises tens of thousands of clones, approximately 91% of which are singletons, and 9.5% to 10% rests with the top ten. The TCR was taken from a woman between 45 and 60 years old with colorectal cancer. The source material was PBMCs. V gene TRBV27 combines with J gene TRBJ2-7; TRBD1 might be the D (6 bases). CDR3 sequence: CASSWVDSPPYEQYV. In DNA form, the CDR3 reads TGTGCCAGCAGTTGGGTGGACAGTCCCCCCTACGAGCAGTACGTC.